The entry below describes one T cell receptor (beta chain). Antigen specificity is unknown. This CDR3 region has 15 residues. The germline gives CDR1 SGHRS, CDR2 YFSETQ. V lost 1 base, J lost 5 bases, and 7 bases stayed unmatched. This specimen belongs to a study of shared clonotypes between healthy human individuals. Overall study findings and caveats: Naive subsets generally had larger estimated richness than memory subsets.

Tens of thousands of T cell genomes, or approximately 190 ng DNA, went into the sorted-subset replicate PCRs. Generated by immunoSEQ multiplex PCR, the TCRdb table keeps only in-frame clones and is missing some. The repertoire holds hundreds of thousands of clones, with around 72% as singletons. The chain uses TRBV5-1 and TRBJ2-7, with 9 bases aligning to TRBD2. This receptor was identified in a woman in her thirties in good health. Sequenced: memory CD4+ T cells sorted from blood. Documented subset: CD45RA-negative fraction. The CDR3 DNA sequence: TGCGCCAGCAGCTTGAGTAGCGGGAGTTTCCACGAGCAGTACTTC. It encodes CASSLSSGSFHEQYF.